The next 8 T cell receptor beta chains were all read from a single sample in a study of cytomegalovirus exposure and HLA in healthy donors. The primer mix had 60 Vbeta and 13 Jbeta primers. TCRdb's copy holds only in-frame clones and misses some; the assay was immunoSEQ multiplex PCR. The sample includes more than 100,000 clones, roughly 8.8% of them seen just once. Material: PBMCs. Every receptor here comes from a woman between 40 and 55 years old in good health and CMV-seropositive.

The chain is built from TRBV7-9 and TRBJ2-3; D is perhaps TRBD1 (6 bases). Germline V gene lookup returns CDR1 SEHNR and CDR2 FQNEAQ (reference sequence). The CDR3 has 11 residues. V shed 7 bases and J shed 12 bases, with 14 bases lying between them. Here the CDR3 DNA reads TGTGCCAGCACTTCGGACAGACGACAGTATTTT. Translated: CASTSDRRQYF.

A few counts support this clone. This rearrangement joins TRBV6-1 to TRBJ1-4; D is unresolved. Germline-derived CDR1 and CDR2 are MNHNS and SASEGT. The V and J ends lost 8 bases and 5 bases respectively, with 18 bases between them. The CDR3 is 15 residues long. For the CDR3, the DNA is TGTGCCAGCGTCCCGCGGGCGGCTATCAATGAAAAACTGTTTTTT. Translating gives CASVPRAAINEKLFF.

CDR3 nucleotides: TGCAGTGCAGGGGCGGATGAAAAACTGTTTTTT. The encoded protein is CSAGADEKLFF. The V gene is TRBV20-1, the J gene TRBJ1-4, with D possibly matching TRBD1 (5 bases). V was pared by 6 bases and J by 6 bases, with 8 bases between. Germline CDR1 DFQATT, CDR2 SNEGSKA (reference sequence). This CDR3 has 11 residues.

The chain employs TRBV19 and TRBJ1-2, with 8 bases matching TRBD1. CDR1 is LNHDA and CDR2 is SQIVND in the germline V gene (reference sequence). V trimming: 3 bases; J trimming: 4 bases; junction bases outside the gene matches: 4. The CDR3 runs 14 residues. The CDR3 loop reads CASSMDRDGYGYTF. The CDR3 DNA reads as TGTGCCAGTAGTATGGACAGGGACGGCTATGGCTACACCTTC.

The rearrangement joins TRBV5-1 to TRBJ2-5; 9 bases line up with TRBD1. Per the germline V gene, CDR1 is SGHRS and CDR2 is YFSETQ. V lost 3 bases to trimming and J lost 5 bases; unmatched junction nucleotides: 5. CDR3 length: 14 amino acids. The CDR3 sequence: CASSYGTGSETQYF. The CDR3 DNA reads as TGCGCCAGCAGCTATGGGACAGGGAGCGAGACCCAGTACTTC.

CDR3 region: CASSVRTGLTGELFF. The CDR3 DNA reads TGTGCCAGCAGCGTACGGACAGGGCTCACCGGGGAGCTGTTTTTT. The rearrangement links TRBV9 to TRBJ2-2, with TRBD1 identical over 8 bases. The germline V gene encodes CDR1 SGDLS and CDR2 YYNGEE. This CDR3 has 15 amino acids. The junction had 3 bases not matched to a gene; V was cut back by 1 base and J by 4 bases.

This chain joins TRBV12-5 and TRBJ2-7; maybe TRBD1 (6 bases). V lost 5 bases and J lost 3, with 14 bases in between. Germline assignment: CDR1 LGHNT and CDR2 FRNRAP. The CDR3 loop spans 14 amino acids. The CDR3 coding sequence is TGTGCTAGTGGTGGGACATCATGGGACTACGAGCAGTACTTC. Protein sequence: CASGGTSWDYEQYF.

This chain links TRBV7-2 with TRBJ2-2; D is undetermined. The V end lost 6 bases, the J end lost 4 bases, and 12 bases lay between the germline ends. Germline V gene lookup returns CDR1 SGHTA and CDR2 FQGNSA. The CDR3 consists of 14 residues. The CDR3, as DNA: TGTGCCAGCAGTCCATCTCCGGGCACCGGGGAGCTGTTTTTT. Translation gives CASSPSPGTGELFF. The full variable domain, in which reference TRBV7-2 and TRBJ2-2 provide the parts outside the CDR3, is GAGVSQSPSNKVTEKGKDVELRCDPISGHTALYWYRQSLGQGLEFLIYFQGNSAPDKSGLPSDRFSAERTGGSVSTLTIQRTQQEDSAVYLCASSPSPGTGELFFGEGSRLTVL.